These 24 T cell receptor beta chains share one sample of origin, sequenced in a study of blood T cell repertoires in COVID-19. Method: immunoSEQ multiplex PCR; TCRdb's copy keeps in-frame clones and lacks some. This sample has just over 350,000 clones; roughly 90% occur once, and the top ten carry roughly 3%. Sequenced input: PBMCs or T cells enriched from blood (not recorded which). The receptors come from a woman aged 25 to 39 who had recovered from COVID-19.

The chain is built from TRBV6-6 and TRBJ2-7; D is ambiguous. V lost 2 bases and J 9 bases, leaving 8 bases between the germline ends. CDR1 MNHNY and CDR2 SVGAGI come from the germline V gene (reference sequence). The CDR3 has 11 residues. The CDR3 spells CASSYEFGQYF. The CDR3 DNA sequence: TGTGCCAGCAGTTACGAGTTTGGGCAGTACTTC.

V usage is TRBV2 and J usage is TRBJ2-5, with 9 bases fitting TRBD1. The CDR3 totals 14 residues. Losses at the gene ends were 8 bases for V and 0 bases for J; bases not matched to a gene: 4. Germline values: CDR1 SNHLY, CDR2 FYNNEI. The CDR3 DNA follows: TGTGCCAGCCGGGACAGGGCGAACCAAGAGACCCAGTACTTC. It specifies CASRDRANQETQYF.

The chain combines TRBV5-6 with TRBJ1-1; D might be TRBD1 (6 bases). This CDR3 has 14 residues. CDR1 is SGHDT, CDR2 YYEEEE, per germline. V was shortened by 4 bases and J by 3 bases, with 13 bases between the two germline ends. The DNA for the CDR3 is TGTGCCAGCAGCGAACAGGGCAGGGACACTGAAGCTTTCTTT. It specifies CASSEQGRDTEAFF.

This chain joins TRBV9 and TRBJ1-1; no clear D gene. Germline V gene lookup returns CDR1 SGDLS and CDR2 YYNGEE. There are 16 residues in the CDR3. Trimming shortened V by 0 bases and J by 4 bases, and 16 bases separated the two germline ends. In DNA form, the CDR3 reads TGTGCCAGCAGCGTAGGGTCAGGAGGGAGGGTCACTGAAGCTTTCTTT. This sequence encodes CASSVGSGGRVTEAFF.

This clone was picked up one time. The V and J genes are TRBV9 and TRBJ2-4; D remains ambiguous. Germline values: CDR1 SGDLS, CDR2 YYNGEE. The CDR3 spans 13 residues. The V and J ends lost 4 bases and 6 bases respectively, with 11 bases between them. The CDR3 DNA reads TGTGCCAGCAGCATAGGGCATTCAAACATTCAGTACTTC. Amino acid sequence: CASSIGHSNIQYF.

This chain connects TRBV6-2 or TRBV6-3 to TRBJ1-4; D not certain. The CDR3 covers 14 residues. Trimming pared 5 bases from V and 4 bases from J, leaving 11 bases between. Germline CDR1 reads MNHEY; CDR2 reads SVGEGT. CDR3 sequence: CASSGGDLNEKLFF. The CDR3 DNA reads TGTGCCAGCAGTGGCGGGGATCTTAATGAAAAACTGTTTTTT.

The CDR3 reads CAWSPRGNQPQHF. The CDR3 DNA reads TGTGCCTGGAGTCCAAGGGGAAACCAGCCCCAGCATTTT. This chain joins TRBV30 and TRBJ1-5; perhaps TRBD1 as D (5 bases). Trimming pared 2 bases from V and 7 bases from J, leaving 12 bases between. Germline values: CDR1 GTSNPN, CDR2 SVGIG (reference sequence). There are 13 residues in the CDR3.

This chain joins TRBV28 and TRBJ1-6; D not certain. CDR1 is MDHEN, CDR2 SYDVKM, per germline. There are 12 residues in the CDR3. Trimming removed 5 bases at V and 10 bases at J, with 9 bases between. The CDR3 nucleotides are TGTGCCAGCAGTCCCGGGTCCTCACCCCTCCACTTT. This encodes CASSPGSSPLHF.

The rearrangement links TRBV13 to TRBJ1-1; weak D call: TRBD1 (6 bases). CDR3 length equals 13 residues. Between the trimmed V and J ends, which lost 5 bases and 5 bases, there was a span of 12 bases. The germline gives CDR1 PRHDT, CDR2 FYEKMQ (reference sequence). Here the CDR3 DNA reads TGTGCCAGCAGCCCAGGGGTTAGAACTGAAGCTTTCTTT. Protein sequence: CASSPGVRTEAFF.

V gene TRBV7-9 combines with J gene TRBJ2-1; 9 nucleotides line up with TRBD1. This CDR3 region has 15 residues. Germline V gene data show CDR1 as SEHNR and CDR2 as FQNEAQ (reference sequence). V lost 3 bases, J lost 8 bases, and 8 bases stayed unmatched. This chain's CDR3 is CASSLGQGPYYEQFF. The CDR3 bases are TGTGCCAGCAGCTTGGGACAGGGACCTTATTATGAGCAGTTCTTC.

This chain links TRBV11-2 with TRBJ2-7, with D possibly matching TRBD2 (6 bases). The CDR3 extends over 14 amino acids. Germline values: CDR1 SGHAT, CDR2 FQNNGV. V dropped 3 bases and J dropped 2 bases, with 11 bases sitting between them. The CDR3: CASSLRAGPYEQYF. The CDR3 DNA reads as TGTGCCAGCAGCTTGAGAGCGGGCCCCTACGAGCAGTACTTC.

The count of this clone is one. The chain links TRBV4-2 to TRBJ2-7, with TRBD1 matching 7 bases. The CDR3 contains 15 residues. CDR1 and CDR2 (germline): LGHNA, YNFKEQ. Losses at the gene ends were 4 bases for V and 4 bases for J; bases not matched to a gene: 10. For the CDR3, the DNA is TGTGCCAGCAGCCCAGGTCCGGGACAGACATACGAGCAGTACTTC. Translating gives CASSPGPGQTYEQYF.

The chain recombines TRBV5-1 with TRBJ1-2; 10 positions match TRBD1. V lost 4 bases, J lost 7 bases, and 7 bases stayed unmatched. The CDR3 contains 14 residues. Germline V gene sequence: CDR1 SGHRS, CDR2 YFSETQ. CDR3 residues: CASSPQGQGLGYTF. DNA of the CDR3: TGCGCCAGCAGCCCACAGGGACAGGGGCTTGGCTACACCTTC.

This sequence joins TRBV27 and TRBJ2-7, with a tentative D call TRBD1 (5 bases). Germline V CDR1 and CDR2: MNHEY, SMNVEV (reference sequence). The V end was cut by 0 bases, the J end by 5 bases, with 11 bases between. This CDR3 contains 14 residues. CDR3 sequence (DNA): TGTGCCAGCAGTTTATCTCTAGGGGTCGACGAGCAGTACTTC. Amino acids: CASSLSLGVDEQYF.

This clone was detected once. The junction departs from germline at one end; a sequencing error may be responsible. The chain is built from TRBV7-7 and TRBJ2-1, with 11 positions matching TRBD2. This CDR3 is 15 amino acids long. CDR1 and CDR2 from the germline V gene are SSHAT and FNYEAQ (reference sequence). Here the CDR3 reads CASSHGTSGYNEQFF. DNA of the CDR3: TGTGCTAGCAGCCATGGGACTAGCGGTTACAATGAGCAGTTCTTC.

A few counts support this clone. V usage is TRBV28 and J usage is TRBJ1-5; tentative D call: TRBD1 (6 bases). Germline V gene sequence: CDR1 MDHEN, CDR2 SYDVKM. V lost 6 bases and J lost 4, with 10 bases in between. The CDR3 runs to 13 residues. CDR3 sequence reads: CASRVQGNQPQHF. In DNA form, the CDR3 reads TGTGCCAGCAGGGTACAGGGAAATCAGCCCCAGCATTTT.

In regard to this clone: This sample also contains other DNA sequences that code for the same CDR3. V and J are TRBV5-4 and TRBJ1-2, with unresolved D. V gave up 2 bases and J gave up 3 bases, with 5 bases separating them. Germline V gives CDR1 SGHNT, CDR2 YYREEE (reference sequence). CDR3 length equals 12 residues. The CDR3 DNA is TGTGCCAGCAGCTTCGGTGACTATGGCTACACCTTC. Translating gives CASSFGDYGYTF.

This clone was seen a single time. The V and J genes are TRBV27 and TRBJ2-7; D unresolved. The V gene lost 8 bases and the J gene lost 0 bases, with 11 bases spanning the gap. The CDR3 sequence is 13 residues long. Germline assignment: CDR1 MNHEY and CDR2 SMNVEV (reference sequence). The CDR3 nucleotides read TGTGCCAGCGCCCCGACTCCCTCCTACGAGCAGTACTTC. Its protein is CASAPTPSYEQYF.

The chain uses TRBV5-1 and TRBJ1-6, with unresolved D. The CDR3 sequence is 18 residues long. Trimming took off 0 bases at V and 0 bases at J, with 13 bases between the two ends. Per the germline V gene, CDR1 is SGHRS and CDR2 is YFSETQ. CDR3 sequence reads: CASSLGPFRSSYNSPLHF. The CDR3 DNA reads as TGCGCCAGCAGCTTGGGACCGTTTAGGAGCTCCTATAATTCACCCCTCCACTTT.

V and J are TRBV5-6 and TRBJ2-7; 11 positions match TRBD2. CDR1 and CDR2 (germline): SGHDT, YYEEEE. The CDR3 consists of 18 residues. Unmatched junction bases numbered 14, after V lost 4 bases and J lost 2 bases. CDR3 sequence: CASSPRVVAGGRAYEQYF. In DNA form, the CDR3 reads TGTGCCAGCAGCCCGAGGGTGGTAGCGGGGGGGCGAGCCTACGAGCAGTACTTC.

V usage is TRBV5-4 and J usage is TRBJ2-7, with 13 nucleotides matching TRBD2. V gave up 4 bases and J gave up 7 bases; unmatched junction bases: 8. The germline V gene encodes CDR1 SGHNT and CDR2 YYREEE (reference sequence). This CDR3 has 15 amino acids. The CDR3 loop reads CASSPGTSGAREQYF. The CDR3 DNA follows: TGTGCCAGCAGCCCAGGGACTAGCGGGGCCCGGGAGCAGTACTTC.

This clone is labeled as large (0.1 to 1%). V usage is TRBV27 and J usage is TRBJ2-1; TRBD2 matches at 8 bases. Trimming cost V 7 bases and J 5 bases; bases outside gene matches: 10. Per germline, CDR1 MNHEY and CDR2 SMNVEV (reference sequence). This CDR3 contains 15 residues. Here the CDR3 DNA reads TGTGCCAGCAACCCAGGGACTAGTCCGAACAATGAGCAGTTCTTC. It specifies CASNPGTSPNNEQFF.

The rearrangement joins TRBV28 to TRBJ2-2, with 7 bases aligning to TRBD1. This CDR3 spans 15 amino acids. The germline V gene has CDR1 MDHEN and CDR2 SYDVKM. Losses at the gene ends were 5 bases for V and 1 base for J; bases not matched to a gene: 4. CDR3 region: CASSAPGGNTGELFF. DNA for the CDR3: TGTGCCAGCAGTGCCCCAGGGGGGAACACCGGGGAGCTGTTTTTT.

The V and J genes are TRBV11-2 and TRBJ2-1; weak D call: TRBD2 (5 bases). V gave up 4 bases and J gave up 8 bases, with 18 bases separating them. The germline CDR1 and CDR2 sequences are SGHAT and FQNNGV. CDR3 size: 15 residues. CDR3 in amino acids: CASSSGLDYLYEQFF. The CDR3 DNA sequence: TGTGCCAGCAGCTCCGGACTGGATTACCTCTATGAGCAGTTCTTC.